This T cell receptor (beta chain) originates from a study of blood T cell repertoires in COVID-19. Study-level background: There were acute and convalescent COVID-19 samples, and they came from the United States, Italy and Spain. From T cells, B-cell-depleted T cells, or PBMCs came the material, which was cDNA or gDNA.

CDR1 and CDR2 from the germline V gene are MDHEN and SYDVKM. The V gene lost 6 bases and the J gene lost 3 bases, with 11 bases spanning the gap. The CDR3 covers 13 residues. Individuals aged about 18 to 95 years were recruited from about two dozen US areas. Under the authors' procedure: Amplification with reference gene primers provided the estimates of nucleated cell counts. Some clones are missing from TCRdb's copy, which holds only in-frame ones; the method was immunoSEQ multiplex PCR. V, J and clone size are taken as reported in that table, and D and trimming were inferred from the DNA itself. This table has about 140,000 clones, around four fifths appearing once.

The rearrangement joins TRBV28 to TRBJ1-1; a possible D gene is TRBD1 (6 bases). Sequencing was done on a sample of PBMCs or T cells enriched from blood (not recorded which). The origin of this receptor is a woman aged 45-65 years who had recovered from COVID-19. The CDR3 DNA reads TGTGCCAGCAGGTCAGGGGTTTACACTGAAGCTTTCTTT. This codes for CASRSGVYTEAFF.